A single sample is the source of the 23 T cell receptor beta chains below, sequenced in a study of vaccination and CD4 T cells after COVID-19. Stated treatment: roughly 11-day PBMC culture with coronavirus spike peptide pools or control peptides (ViraFEST assay). No antigen is known for these receptors. The Oncomine TCR Beta short-read assay was what sequenced the DNA obtained from cultured CD4+ T cells. Each CDR3 protein gets one entry after TCRdb re-called the PCR reads with MiXCR. The data hold 20,000 or so distinct CDR3 sequences, with less than 70% observed a single time. Sequenced input: CD4+ T cells from blood, cultured in vitro. The receptors originated from a human donor who had recovered from COVID-19.

This clonotype was seen just once. The genes are TRBV6-5 and TRBJ2-7; TRBD1 aligns across 9 bases. J gave up 3 bases and V 4 bases, and 4 bases lay outside the gene matches. This CDR3 is 14 amino acids long. Germline V gene lookup returns CDR1 MNHEY and CDR2 SVGAGI. The CDR3 is CASSSAGQGYEQYF. The CDR3, as DNA: TGTGCCAGCAGTTCCGCGGGACAGGGCTACGAGCAGTACTTC.

The CDR3 region is CASREISGFAYEQYF. Here the CDR3 DNA reads TGTGCCAGCAGAGAGATCTCGGGGTTTGCCTACGAGCAGTACTTC. V and J are TRBV6-2 or TRBV6-3 and TRBJ2-7, with D perhaps matching TRBD2 (5 bases). The germline V gene has CDR1 MNHEY and CDR2 SVGEGT. Trimming removed 6 bases from V and 2 bases from J, with 17 bases in between. The length of the CDR3 is 15 residues.

The rearrangement joins TRBV6-2 or TRBV6-3 to TRBJ2-7; a possible D gene is TRBD1 (7 bases). The length of the CDR3 is 15 residues. The V gene lost 7 bases and the J gene lost 3 bases, with 19 bases spanning the gap. Per the germline V gene, CDR1 is MNHEY and CDR2 is SVGEGT. The DNA for the CDR3 is TGTGCCAGCACTCCCCAGGGGGACTCATACTACGAGCAGTACTTC. Translating it yields CASTPQGDSYYEQYF.

This chain joins TRBV29-1 and TRBJ1-4; D remains unclear. Germline CDR1 reads SQVTM; CDR2 reads ANQGSEA. The CDR3 sequence is 11 residues long. V dropped 4 bases and J dropped 8 bases, with 8 bases sitting between them. The CDR3 loop reads CSVGEWEKLFF. CDR3 nucleotide sequence: TGCAGCGTTGGGGAGTGGGAAAAACTGTTTTTT. The full variable domain, completed using reference TRBV29-1 and TRBJ1-4, is SAVISQKPSRDICQRGTSLTIQCQVDSQVTMMFWYRQQPGQSLTLIATANQGSEATYESGFVIDKFPISRPNLTFSTLTVSNMSPEDSSIYLCSVGEWEKLFFGSGTQLSVL.

In this sample, this clonotype turned up a few times. The CDR3 nucleotides are TGTGCCAGCAACTTTGACAGGGGGTTTGACTCGAACACTGAAGCTTTCTTT. Protein sequence: CASNFDRGFDSNTEAFF. The chain employs TRBV2 and TRBJ1-1; the match to TRBD1 covers 9 bases. The germline CDR1 and CDR2 sequences are SNHLY and FYNNEI. Trimming cost V 7 bases and J 1 base; bases outside gene matches: 13. The CDR3 is made up of 17 amino acids.

This clonotype was seen only a few times. V gene TRBV7-9 combines with J gene TRBJ2-3; 10 bases are shared with TRBD1. Per germline, CDR1 SEHNR and CDR2 FQNEAQ (reference sequence). Trimming at V came to 6 bases and at J to 2 bases, leaving 8 bases not matched to a gene. The CDR3 is 16 residues long. CDR3 coding DNA: TGTGCCAGCAGATTTGGGGACAGGGGTACCACAGATACGCAGTATTTT. As protein: CASRFGDRGTTDTQYF.

The rearrangement joins TRBV7-3 to TRBJ2-3, with 8 bases identical to TRBD2. The V segment lost 2 bases and the J segment 1 base; nucleotides outside the gene matches: 5. Germline V gene lookup returns CDR1 SGHTA and CDR2 FQGTGA. The CDR3 is 16 residues long. The CDR3 coding sequence is TGTGCCAGCAGCTTAGAAGCGGGAGCTCGCACAGATACGCAGTATTTT. This sequence encodes CASSLEAGARTDTQYF. The entire variable domain, with the rest obtained from reference TRBV7-3 and TRBJ2-3, is as follows: GAGVSQTPSNKVTEKGKYVELRCDPISGHTALYWYRQSLGQGPEFLIYFQGTGAADDSGLPNDRFFAVRPEGSVSTLKIQRTERGDSAVYLCASSLEAGARTDTQYFGPGTRLTVL.

CDR3 sequence reads: CSALDSLNQPQHF. The CDR3 DNA reads TGCAGTGCTTTGGACAGCCTCAATCAGCCCCAGCATTTT. This chain joins TRBV20-1 and TRBJ1-5, with D perhaps matching TRBD1 (6 bases). The V gene lost 5 bases and the J gene lost 3 bases, with 11 bases spanning the gap. This CDR3 contains 13 residues. Per the germline V gene, CDR1 is DFQATT and CDR2 is SNEGSKA (reference sequence).

The chain has TRBV11-3 and TRBJ2-1, with D possibly being TRBD2 (5 bases). V lost 4 bases, J lost 3 bases, and 13 bases lay in between. The CDR3 is 15 residues long. The germline V gene has CDR1 SGHNT and CDR2 YENEEA. The CDR3 nucleotides read TGTGCCAGCAGCTACCGTATGGGAGTCTACAATGAGCAGTTCTTC. Translation: CASSYRMGVYNEQFF.

The chain carries TRBV27 and TRBJ1-1; a weak D match, TRBD1 (5 bases). The CDR3 totals 13 residues. Germline CDR1 and CDR2: MNHEY and SMNVEV (reference sequence). V dropped 4 bases and J dropped 4 bases, with 10 bases sitting between them. For the CDR3, the DNA is TGTGCCAGCAGTTCCTACAGGCTCACTGAAGCTTTCTTT. Its protein is CASSSYRLTEAFF.

This clonotype appeared a few times. The chain links TRBV20-1 to TRBJ2-1, with 11 bases lining up with TRBD1. The CDR3 consists of 13 residues. The V and J ends lost 8 bases and 6 bases, in that order; junction bases with no gene match: 6. Per germline, CDR1 DFQATT and CDR2 SNEGSKA (reference sequence). Here the CDR3 DNA reads TGCAGTCGGTCGGGACAGGGGGGCAATGAGCAGTTCTTC. This sequence encodes CSRSGQGGNEQFF.

The chain links TRBV3-1 to TRBJ2-1; 10 nucleotides align to TRBD2. This CDR3 is built from 14 residues. Germline V gene lookup returns CDR1 LGHDT and CDR2 YNNKEL (reference sequence). V lost 1 base, J lost 8 bases, and 2 bases stayed unmatched. The CDR3 sequence is CASSQGTSGYEQFF. The CDR3 nucleotides are TGTGCCAGCAGCCAAGGGACTAGCGGATATGAGCAGTTCTTC.

This clonotype was recorded a few times. CDR3 coding DNA: TGTGCCAGCAGTGGAGCCTTGGGACAGGGTTACAATGAGCAGTTCTTC. It encodes CASSGALGQGYNEQFF. The gene calls are TRBV6-1 and TRBJ2-1; 9 bases fit TRBD1. V dropped 4 bases and J dropped 4; count of bases not matched to a gene: 8. Germline V gene data show CDR1 as MNHNS and CDR2 as SASEGT. This CDR3 has 16 residues.

The chain joins TRBV7-3 to TRBJ2-5, with 7 bases fitting TRBD1. Germline-derived CDR1 and CDR2 are SGHTA and FQGTGA. J gave up 5 bases and V 4 bases, and 4 bases lay outside the gene matches. This CDR3 is 13 amino acids long. CDR3 amino acids: CASSSGQDETQYF. The CDR3 DNA sequence: TGTGCCAGCAGCTCCGGACAGGACGAGACCCAGTACTTC. Based on the CDR3 plus reference TRBV7-3 and TRBJ2-5, the full variable domain is GAGVSQTPSNKVTEKGKYVELRCDPISGHTALYWYRQSLGQGPEFLIYFQGTGAADDSGLPNDRFFAVRPEGSVSTLKIQRTERGDSAVYLCASSSGQDETQYFGPGTRLLVL.

The chain uses TRBV25-1 and TRBJ1-1, with D perhaps matching TRBD1 (5 bases). V gave up 7 bases and J gave up 7 bases, with 19 bases separating them. CDR1 MGHDK and CDR2 SYGVNS come from the germline V gene. This CDR3 is built from 14 residues. The CDR3 loop reads CASKDPGKTDEAFF. Written as DNA, the CDR3 is TGTGCCAGCAAAGACCCAGGGAAGACAGATGAAGCTTTCTTT.

The genes are TRBV5-1 and TRBJ1-2; D gene uncertain. CDR3 size: 16 residues. Deletions cut 2 bases from V and 2 bases from J, with 16 bases between. Germline CDR1 reads SGHRS; CDR2 reads YFSETQ. CDR3 nucleotide sequence: TGCGCCAGCAGCTTTGCTCCCGGGTCCCAAAACTATGGCTACACCTTC. Translating it yields CASSFAPGSQNYGYTF.

This rearrangement joins TRBV6-1 to TRBJ1-2; possibly TRBD1 for D (6 bases). V lost 6 bases and J lost 7, with 18 bases in between. Germline V gene lookup returns CDR1 MNHNS and CDR2 SASEGT. This CDR3 is 14 amino acids long. CDR3 protein: CASSRDTVSRGYTF. The CDR3 DNA is TGTGCCAGCAGCCGGGACACGGTGTCCCGTGGCTACACCTTC.

This chain uses TRBV20-1 with TRBJ1-3; D is unclear. This CDR3 region has 11 residues. Germline values: CDR1 DFQATT, CDR2 SNEGSKA (reference sequence). CDR3 loop: CMGSFGNTIYF. The DNA for the CDR3 is TGCATGGGGAGCTTTGGAAACACCATATATTTT.

This clonotype was recorded a few times. The chain joins TRBV2 to TRBJ1-1, with D possibly being TRBD1 (6 bases). This CDR3 region has 14 residues. V shed 3 bases and J shed 3 bases, with 11 bases lying between them. Looked up from germline, CDR1 is SNHLY and CDR2 is FYNNEI. CDR3 coding DNA: TGTGCCAGCAGTGAGCAGGGGCCAGACACTGAAGCTTTCTTT. Its protein product is CASSEQGPDTEAFF.

The chain carries TRBV15 and TRBJ2-1; D gene uncertain. Trimming left V 6 bases short and J 6 bases short, with 15 bases between. CDR1 is LNHNV and CDR2 is YYDKDF in the germline V gene (reference sequence). The CDR3 spans 14 residues. CDR3 sequence: CATRLGALPNEQFF. CDR3 coding DNA: TGTGCCACCAGGCTTGGAGCTCTTCCCAATGAGCAGTTCTTC.

DNA for the CDR3: TGCAGTGCTAGTGCGTGGGGTCGGACCTACGAGCAGTACTTC. Its translation: CSASAWGRTYEQYF. This chain joins TRBV20-1 and TRBJ2-7; D not certain. CDR1 is DFQATT, CDR2 SNEGSKA, per germline (reference sequence). Trimming shortened V by 3 bases and J by 2 bases, and 14 bases separated the two germline ends. The CDR3 has 14 residues.

This clonotype was seen only a few times. The chain couples TRBV6-2 or TRBV6-3 to TRBJ1-1, with TRBD1 identical over 7 bases. The CDR3 runs to 13 residues. CDR1 is MNHEY, CDR2 SVGEGT, per germline. With 6 bases clipped from V and 5 bases from J, the junction kept 6 bases outside the gene matches. CDR3 DNA sequence: TGTGCCAGCAGGAGCACAGGGGTGACTGAAGCTTTCTTT. Translation gives CASRSTGVTEAFF.

This chain connects TRBV9 to TRBJ1-2; D unclear. Germline V gene sequence: CDR1 SGDLS, CDR2 YYNGEE. This CDR3 region has 12 residues. V shed 3 bases and J shed 5 bases, with 8 bases lying between them. CDR3 region: CASSATSYGYTF. The CDR3, as DNA: TGTGCCAGCAGCGCTACATCGTATGGCTACACCTTC.